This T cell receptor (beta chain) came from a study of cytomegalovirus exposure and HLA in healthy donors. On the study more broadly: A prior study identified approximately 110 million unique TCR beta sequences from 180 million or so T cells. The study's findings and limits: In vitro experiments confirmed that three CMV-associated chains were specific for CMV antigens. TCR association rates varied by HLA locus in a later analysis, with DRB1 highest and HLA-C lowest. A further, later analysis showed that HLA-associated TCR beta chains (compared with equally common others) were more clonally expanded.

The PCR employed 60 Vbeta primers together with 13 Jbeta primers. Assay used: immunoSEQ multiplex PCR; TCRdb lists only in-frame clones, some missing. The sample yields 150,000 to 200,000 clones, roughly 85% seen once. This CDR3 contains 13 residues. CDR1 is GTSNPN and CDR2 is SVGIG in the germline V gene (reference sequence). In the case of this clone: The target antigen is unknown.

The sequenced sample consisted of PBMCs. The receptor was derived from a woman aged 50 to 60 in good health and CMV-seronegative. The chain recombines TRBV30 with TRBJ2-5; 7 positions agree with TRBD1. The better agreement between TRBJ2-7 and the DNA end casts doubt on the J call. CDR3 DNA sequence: TGTGCCTGGAGTGGGGGACAGACCTACGAGCAGTACTTC. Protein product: CAWSGGQTYEQYF.